This TCR beta chain was observed in a study of blood T cell repertoires in COVID-19. Study-wide context: Sites in the United States, Italy and Spain provided acute and convalescent COVID-19 samples. Sources were T cells, B-cell-depleted T cells, or PBMCs; the material itself was cDNA or gDNA.

In the original analysis: Amplified reference gene primers provided the basis for estimating nucleated cell counts. Clones were read by immunoSEQ multiplex PCR, and TCRdb kept only the in-frame ones, dropping some. That table supplies the V and J calls and clone size; D and trimming were determined from the DNA. This sample yields roughly 100,000 clones, of which approximately 80% are seen a single time; more than 8% belongs to the top ten. This sequence was found in a woman in her 70s with acute or convalescent COVID-19. Sequenced material: peripheral blood.

The CDR3 loop reads CASSYGTSGYNEQFF. CDR3 DNA: TGTGCCAGCAGTTACGGGACTAGCGGGTACAATGAGCAGTTCTTC. The chain combines TRBV6-2 or TRBV6-3 with TRBJ2-1; 12 bases map to TRBD2. V was clipped by 2 bases and J by 4 bases; unmatched bases: 0. The CDR3 is 15 amino acids. Per the germline V gene, CDR1 is MNHEY and CDR2 is SVGEGT.